This T cell receptor (beta chain) was found in a study of T cells after yellow fever vaccination. Findings of the study overall: There was a small share of clonotypes that showed up in both the CD4 and CD8 compartments.

In germline, CDR1 is MNHEY, CDR2 SVGEGT. The CDR3 runs to 17 residues. The ends lost 1 base at V and 4 bases at J; junction bases unmatched: 5. TCRdb analysed the 5' RACE reads with MiXCR anew, one entry per CDR3 protein. The data hold around 360,000 distinct CDR3 sequences, with roughly 10% observed a single time. This clonotype appeared many times. Its target is not known. Source: PBMCs, taken on the day of the first yellow fever vaccination. This clonotype was obtained from a man aged 18 to 35 who received the YFV17D yellow fever vaccine. This rearrangement joins TRBV6-2 or TRBV6-3 to TRBJ2-6; 9 nucleotides match TRBD1. CDR3 coding DNA: TGTGCCAGCAGTTACTACGGACAGGGGCTCGGGGCCAACGTCCTGACTTTC. Its protein product is CASSYYGQGLGANVLTF.